This T cell receptor beta chain was profiled in a study of shared T cell receptors in the human thymus (dated by TCRdb to about 2021). For context, the study as a whole: The study examined how self-reactive, shared T-cell receptor alpha chains are generated in the human thymus.

Library preparation used the immunoSEQ multiplex PCR assay. Held by TCRdb, this immuneACCESS table contains in-frame sequences only and omits some clones. Under half of the omission traces to an unresolved V gene where checked; the cause of the rest is unknown. Counted in this sample were roughly 660,000 clones; 85% to 90% of them appeared once. The top ten clones comprise 0.0085% to 0.012% of the sample. In regard to this clone: Its recognized antigen is unknown. No qualities accompany the bases; no much larger clone lies one base away.

These data were also reused for a study on human thymus T cells. The second paper states: The donors were immunologically healthy infants in Finland who had open corrective cardiac surgery for congenital heart defects. Thymus tissue was collected as surgical resects that were removed during corrective cardiac surgery. Usage of V and J gene segments appeared to be biased in both the thymic and the peripheral blood repertoires. Highly overlapping thymic TCR repertoires among unrelated individuals were reported in the related research. The study described the TCR alpha and beta repertoires in about 8 infant thymus samples and a few matching peripheral blood samples. Donor ages ranging from about 6 to 250 days were recorded, and 5 or 6 male and a couple of female infants were included in the cohort. Thymocytes were mechanically released from the tissue and were stored as pellets of about 10-30 million cells at -70 degrees C. A QIAsymphony instrument was used to extract genomic DNA from the frozen cell pellets. The immunoSEQ multiplex PCR assay was used to amplify the TCRB and TCRAD loci from a standardized quantity of quality-controlled genomic DNA. The amplicons covered the V(D)J region and were long enough to include the CDR3 and to identify the V and J genes. The amplicons were sequenced on an Illumina platform via the commercial immunoSEQ service. Primer bias and sequencing errors were corrected using previously described methods, and TCRAD and TCRB definitions followed the IMGT database. Repertoires were analysed with immunoSEQ Analyzer 3.0 and VDJTools, covering basic statistics, V/J segment usage, diversity estimates, rarefaction and pairwise overlap. Diversity was estimated using the Chao1, ChaoE, Efron-Thisted, Shannon and inverse Simpson indices, and was also estimated on datasets down-sampled to the size of the smallest sample. Repertoire overlap was determined by strict matching of CDR3 nucleotide sequence, V gene and J gene, and Jaccard-based multidimensional scaling clustering was applied. On average, about 800,000 unique TCRB clonotypes were obtained from thymus samples, compared with roughly 89,000 from blood samples.

The clonotype was recovered from a boy under two years old with a congenital heart defect. Donor details come from another sample of the same person, matched by shared clones. Sequencing used thymocytes.

The nucleotide sequence is TGCGCCAGCAGCTTGGACAGGGAGAGTCAGCCCCAGCATTTT. It translates to CASSLDRESQPQHF. This chain joins TRBV5-1 to TRBJ1-5; TRBD1 could be the D gene, as 6 bases match. Reading the germline V gene gives CDR1 SGHRS and CDR2 YFSETQ. Trimming takes 0 bases from V and 6 bases from J, and the germline ends sit 10 bases apart. The CDR3 sequence holds 14 residues, the cysteine and phenylalanine included. The DNA shown is the 42-base CDR3, in frame from base 1.